These 28 T cell receptor beta chains were sequenced from one sample in a study of blood T cell repertoires in COVID-19. This table comes from immunoSEQ multiplex PCR, and its TCRdb copy is limited to in-frame clones, with some not included. The table has about 150,000 clones, around 92% seen once. The specimen was peripheral blood. The receptor set was obtained from a man in his sixties with acute or convalescent COVID-19.

The CDR3 is CASSLDRGNYGYTF. The CDR3 bases are TGTGCCAGCAGCTTGGACAGGGGTAACTATGGCTACACCTTC. The chain carries TRBV7-2 and TRBJ1-2; TRBD1 matches 9 bases. The trim removed 3 bases at V and 1 base at J, leaving 0 bases unmatched. This CDR3 has 14 amino acids. Looked up from germline, CDR1 is SGHTA and CDR2 is FQGNSA.

The chain recombines TRBV9 with TRBJ1-6, with TRBD1 identical over 9 bases. CDR1 and CDR2 from the germline V gene are SGDLS and YYNGEE. CDR3 length: 16 residues. J gave up 5 bases and V 4 bases, and 7 bases lay outside the gene matches. The DNA of the CDR3 is TGTGCCAGCAGCCCAGGGACAGGGAGTGATAATTCACCCCTCCACTTT. It translates to CASSPGTGSDNSPLHF.

This chain connects TRBV27 to TRBJ2-7, with D possibly being TRBD1 (6 bases). The CDR3 extends over 14 amino acids. V dropped 3 bases and J dropped 5 bases, with 14 bases sitting between them. Germline V gives CDR1 MNHEY, CDR2 SMNVEV (reference sequence). CDR3 residues: CASSLGASSNEQYF. Written as DNA, the CDR3 is TGTGCCAGCAGTTTGGGGGCTAGTTCCAACGAGCAGTACTTC.

This clone was counted only a few times. V gene TRBV24-1 combines with J gene TRBJ2-1; the D gene is possibly TRBD2 (5 bases). The CDR3 is made up of 14 amino acids. Looked up from germline, CDR1 is KGHDR and CDR2 is SFDVKD. V dropped 4 bases and J dropped 6 bases, with 12 bases sitting between them. CDR3 amino acids: CATSDTGLINEQFF. As DNA, the CDR3 is TGTGCCACCAGTGACACCGGACTGATCAATGAGCAGTTCTTC.

The J gene is TRBJ1-1, the V gene TRBV10-3; D unclear. The CDR3 is made up of 15 amino acids. Germline V CDR1 and CDR2: ENHRY, SYGVKD. V dropped 4 bases and J dropped 2 bases, with 14 bases sitting between them. The CDR3 loop reads CAISGRSGPNTEAFF. The CDR3 DNA reads TGTGCCATCAGTGGGAGGAGCGGGCCAAACACTGAAGCTTTCTTT.

V is TRBV27 and J is TRBJ2-1; tentative D call: TRBD2 (5 bases). The ends were cut back, 5 bases at V and 8 bases at J, with 16 bases in the middle. Per the germline V gene, CDR1 is MNHEY and CDR2 is SMNVEV (reference sequence). The CDR3 loop spans 14 amino acids. This CDR3 is CASSPQLGTDEQFF. The DNA of the CDR3 is TGTGCCAGCAGTCCCCAACTAGGTACGGATGAGCAGTTCTTC.

This chain links TRBV3-1 (or the pseudogene TRBV3-2) with TRBJ2-4, with TRBD1 matching 10 bases. CDR1 is LGHDT, CDR2 YNNKEL, per germline (reference sequence). The CDR3 contains 16 residues. Trimming at V came to 5 bases and at J to 6 bases, leaving 10 bases not matched to a gene. This CDR3 reads CASSIRQGALINIQYF. The CDR3 DNA is TGTGCCAGCAGCATACGACAGGGGGCCCTTATAAACATTCAGTACTTC.

The chain has TRBV18 and TRBJ2-2; the match to TRBD2 covers 8 bases. J was trimmed by 7 bases and V by 0 bases; bases with no gene match: 19. Germline CDR1 KGHSH, CDR2 LQKENI. The CDR3 length is 20 residues. The DNA for the CDR3 is TGTGCCAGCTCACCACCGGGAGGACTCTTTTCCGGGGGGGCCCACGGGGAGCTGTTTTTT. As protein: CASSPPGGLFSGGAHGELFF.

The CDR3 nucleotides read TGTGCCAGCTCCGTCGACTTGAACACCGGGGAGCTGTTTTTT. Its protein is CASSVDLNTGELFF. V is TRBV18 and J is TRBJ2-2; D gene unclear. The length of the CDR3 is 14 residues. Germline CDR1 reads KGHSH; CDR2 reads LQKENI. Deletions cut 6 bases from V and 1 base from J, with 9 bases between.

This clone was counted once. The V call is TRBV29-1, the J call TRBJ1-2, with 8 bases fitting TRBD1. Germline values: CDR1 SQVTM, CDR2 ANQGSEA. V was pared by 6 bases and J by 8 bases, with 8 bases of the junction left unmatched. CDR3 length equals 12 residues. The chain's CDR3 is CSVVQGVEGYTF. Here the CDR3 DNA reads TGCAGCGTCGTACAGGGGGTTGAAGGCTACACCTTC.

This chain links TRBV2 with TRBJ1-2; 10 bases fit TRBD1. The trim removed 7 bases at V and 7 bases at J, leaving 12 bases unmatched. The germline gives CDR1 SNHLY, CDR2 FYNNEI. The CDR3 has 15 amino acids. CDR3 sequence (DNA): TGTGCCAGCACCCTCCGGGACAGGGGAATGGGTGGCTACACCTTC. This encodes CASTLRDRGMGGYTF. Looking up the rest from reference TRBV2 and TRBJ1-2 gives the full variable domain: EPEVTQTPSHQVTQMGQEVILRCVPISNHLYFYWYRQILGQKVEFLVSFYNNEISEKSEIFDDQFSVERPDGSNFTLKIRSTKLEDSAMYFCASTLRDRGMGGYTFGSGTRLTVV.

The chain carries TRBV5-6 and TRBJ2-2; TRBD2 is a possible D gene (5 bases). CDR3 length: 16 amino acids. Germline assignment: CDR1 SGHDT and CDR2 YYEEEE. Deletions cut 6 bases from V and 4 bases from J, with 19 bases between. The CDR3 DNA sequence: TGTGCCAGCAAACGTGGGGAGACTGCGGGCACCGGGGAGCTGTTTTTT. It is translated as CASKRGETAGTGELFF.

This rearrangement joins TRBV4-1 to TRBJ1-1; D call uncertain. The CDR3 contains 15 residues. Germline V gives CDR1 MGHRA, CDR2 YSYEKL. Trimming took 2 bases from V and 0 from J, leaving 10 bases between them. CDR3 protein: CASSQKHVMNTEAFF. The CDR3 DNA reads TGCGCCAGCAGCCAAAAACATGTCATGAACACTGAAGCTTTCTTT.

The rearrangement links TRBV9 to TRBJ1-2; 8 bases agree with TRBD1. V lost 3 bases to trimming and J lost 4 bases; unmatched junction nucleotides: 5. The CDR3 contains 14 residues. Germline V CDR1 and CDR2: SGDLS, YYNGEE. This CDR3 reads CASSDGQGPYGYTF. CDR3 nucleotide sequence: TGTGCCAGCAGCGATGGACAGGGTCCCTATGGCTACACCTTC. The whole variable domain, remainder taken from reference TRBV9 and TRBJ1-2, is DSGVTQTPKHLITATGQRVTLRCSPRSGDLSVYWYQQSLDQGLQFLIQYYNGEERAKGNILERFSAQQFPDLHSELNLSSLELGDSALYFCASSDGQGPYGYTFGSGTRLTVV.

V usage is TRBV2 and J usage is TRBJ2-7, with TRBD2 identical over 7 bases. The CDR3 has 15 residues. Germline CDR1 reads SNHLY; CDR2 reads FYNNEI. V lost 2 bases, J lost 4 bases, and 8 bases stayed unmatched. The chain's CDR3 is CASSELASGVYEQYF. CDR3 DNA: TGTGCCAGCAGTGAACTAGCGAGCGGGGTGTACGAGCAGTACTTC.

The genes are TRBV29-1 and TRBJ2-7; 7 bases match TRBD1. The germline V gene encodes CDR1 SQVTM and CDR2 ANQGSEA. The CDR3 has 14 residues. The trim removed 2 bases at V and 3 bases at J, leaving 7 bases unmatched. In DNA form, the CDR3 reads TGCAGCGTTGAAACTGTCGACAGGGTCTACGAGCAGTACTTC. Encoded protein: CSVETVDRVYEQYF.

This clone was seen once. The V and J genes are TRBV7-2 and TRBJ2-5; D is unclear. V lost 1 base and J lost 5, with 11 bases in between. The germline V gene encodes CDR1 SGHTA and CDR2 FQGNSA. This CDR3 region has 14 residues. This chain's CDR3 is CASSLERSRETQYF. The CDR3 nucleotides are TGTGCCAGCAGCTTAGAGAGGTCGCGTGAGACCCAGTACTTC.

The chain combines TRBV7-6 with TRBJ2-1, with 10 bases lining up with TRBD2. J gave up 4 bases and V 1 base, and 4 bases lay outside the gene matches. Looked up from germline, CDR1 is SGHVS and CDR2 is FNYEAQ. CDR3 size: 16 residues. CDR3 in amino acids: CASSLGTAGGYNEQFF. CDR3 DNA sequence: TGTGCCAGCAGCTTAGGGACAGCGGGGGGGTACAATGAGCAGTTCTTC.

This chain links TRBV19 with TRBJ2-2; the match to TRBD1 covers 7 bases. The germline V gene has CDR1 LNHDA and CDR2 SQIVND (reference sequence). This CDR3 has 16 amino acids. After removal of 6 bases from V and 7 bases from J, the junction contained 14 bases not matched to a gene. The CDR3 reads CASSRLQGQRRGELFF. Written as DNA, the CDR3 is TGTGCCAGTAGCCGCCTGCAGGGACAGCGCCGCGGGGAGCTGTTTTTT. The variable domain in full, completed from reference TRBV19 and TRBJ2-2, reads DGGITQSPKYLFRKEGQNVTLSCEQNLNHDAMYWYRQDPGQGLRLIYYSQIVNDFQKGDIAEGYSVSREKKESFPLTVTSAQKNPTAFYLCASSRLQGQRRGELFFGEGSRLTVL.

There are many counts of this clone. The chain employs TRBV9 and TRBJ2-7; TRBD2 agrees at 7 bases. The V gene's germline CDR1 is SGDLS and CDR2 YYNGEE. V was pared by 0 bases and J by 2 bases, with 2 bases of the junction left unmatched. This CDR3 region has 14 residues. CDR3 sequence reads: CASSVGGLAYEQYF. The CDR3 coding sequence is TGTGCCAGCAGCGTAGGTGGACTAGCCTACGAGCAGTACTTC.

The chain uses TRBV10-3 and TRBJ2-7, with 7 positions matching TRBD1. This CDR3 is built from 14 residues. Germline values: CDR1 ENHRY, CDR2 SYGVKD. The junction had 5 bases not matched to a gene; V was cut back by 4 bases and J by 2 bases. The chain's CDR3 is CAISVQGKTYEQYF. CDR3 sequence (DNA): TGTGCCATCAGTGTACAGGGGAAGACCTACGAGCAGTACTTC.

The chain uses TRBV19 and TRBJ2-7, with 10 positions matching TRBD1. V shed 4 bases and J 2 bases; nucleotides not matched to a gene: 5. The germline V gene encodes CDR1 LNHDA and CDR2 SQIVND (reference sequence). The CDR3 spans 15 residues. The CDR3 sequence is CASSTGQGGTYEQYF. The CDR3 DNA reads as TGTGCCAGTAGTACTGGACAGGGGGGGACCTACGAGCAGTACTTC. Looking up the rest from reference TRBV19 and TRBJ2-7 gives the full variable domain: DGGITQSPKYLFRKEGQNVTLSCEQNLNHDAMYWYRQDPGQGLRLIYYSQIVNDFQKGDIAEGYSVSREKKESFPLTVTSAQKNPTAFYLCASSTGQGGTYEQYFGPGTRLTVT.

The rearrangement uses TRBV5-1 and TRBJ1-1, with 11 bases matching TRBD1. The germline gives CDR1 SGHRS, CDR2 YFSETQ. This CDR3 contains 14 residues. J lost 7 bases, V lost 4 bases, and 6 bases had no gene match. The CDR3 protein is CASSMDRGLGEAFF. The DNA for the CDR3 is TGCGCCAGCAGCATGGACAGGGGGCTCGGTGAAGCTTTCTTT.

The chain joins TRBV5-1 to TRBJ2-5, with D maybe TRBD2 (5 bases). V lost 3 bases, J lost 4 bases, and 10 bases lay in between. Germline CDR1 and CDR2: SGHRS and YFSETQ. This CDR3 region has 13 residues. The CDR3 region is CASSSTDSETQYF. In DNA, the CDR3 is TGCGCCAGCAGCTCCACGGACTCAGAGACCCAGTACTTC. Based on the CDR3 plus reference TRBV5-1 and TRBJ2-5, the full variable domain is KAGVTQTPRYLIKTRGQQVTLSCSPISGHRSVSWYQQTPGQGLQFLFEYFSETQRNKGNFPGRFSGRQFSNSRSEMNVSTLELGDSALYLCASSSTDSETQYFGPGTRLLVL.

The rearrangement uses TRBV6-5 and TRBJ2-7, with TRBD1 matching 7 bases. The germline V gene encodes CDR1 MNHEY and CDR2 SVGAGI. V gave up 0 bases and J gave up 5 bases; unmatched junction bases: 10. This CDR3 region has 16 residues. CDR3: CASSYSILQGQNEQYF. For the CDR3, the DNA is TGTGCCAGCAGTTACTCGATTTTACAGGGGCAAAACGAGCAGTACTTC.

This clone is a singleton in its sample. This chain joins TRBV7-2 and TRBJ2-7; 9 bases agree with TRBD1. CDR3 length equals 16 residues. Germline V gene lookup returns CDR1 SGHTA and CDR2 FQGNSA. V was pared by 5 bases and J by 7 bases, with 15 bases of the junction left unmatched. The CDR3 here is CASSLVPGQGSREQYF. The CDR3 DNA reads as TGTGCCAGCAGCCTAGTACCGGGACAGGGTTCAAGAGAGCAGTACTTC.

This clone occurred a few times. This chain uses TRBV6-2 or TRBV6-3 with TRBJ1-2; TRBD1 matches 7 bases. This CDR3 is 13 amino acids long. Germline V gene data show CDR1 as MNHEY and CDR2 as SVGEGT. The V and J ends lost 3 bases and 6 bases, in that order; junction bases with no gene match: 4. CDR3 sequence (DNA): TGTGCCAGCAGTTATACAGGGGAGAATGGCTACACCTTC. Residues: CASSYTGENGYTF.

Remarks on this clone: The identical CDR3 is also encoded by other nucleotide sequences in the sample. The chain employs TRBV19 and TRBJ1-1; D is uncertain. The CDR3 is made up of 13 amino acids. The germline V gene has CDR1 LNHDA and CDR2 SQIVND (reference sequence). Trimming stripped 6 bases from V and 1 base from J, with 9 bases between. CDR3 DNA: TGTGCCAGTAGCTTGACTGGGAACACTGAAGCTTTCTTT. It specifies CASSLTGNTEAFF.